This T cell receptor beta chain was obtained from a study of CD8 T cells in Susac syndrome. Random hexamers were used to reverse transcribe roughly 0.45 to 1 ug of RNA. MiXCR was run by TCRdb on the immunoSEQ multiplex PCR reads, yielding one entry per CDR3 protein. The data hold about 190,000 distinct CDR3 sequences, with approximately 94% observed a single time. The CDR3 consists of 13 residues. With V trimmed by 8 bases and J by 7 bases, 3 bases remained unmatched. In germline, CDR1 is SGHAT, CDR2 FQDESV (reference sequence). The source material was CD4+ T cells from PBMCs. The rearrangement links TRBV11-1 to TRBJ2-1; 12 positions match TRBD2. This sequence was found in a human donor with Susac syndrome. The CDR3 region has the DNA TGTGCCAGCGTACTAGCGGGGGGTAATGAGCAGTTCTTC. Amino acids: CASVLAGGNEQFF.